This record covers a single TCR beta chain. Antigen specificity is unknown. The sample originates from a study of cytomegalovirus exposure and HLA in healthy donors. Overall study context: Approximately 81% of roughly 400 genotyped donors fell in the Caucasian-associated ancestry cluster.

The donors gave bone marrow, and they were healthy. Trimming pared 4 bases from V and 5 bases from J, leaving 14 bases between. Germline V gives CDR1 MGHDK, CDR2 SYGVNS. CDR3 length: 15 residues. Study-wide results and limits: The study listed approximately 170 cytomegalovirus-associated TCR beta chains. Presence/absence analyses assumed roughly uniform sequencing depth across donors.

The PCR ran on 60 Vbeta and 13 Jbeta primers. Profiling relied on immunoSEQ multiplex PCR, and the TCRdb table lists in-frame clones only, not all of them. In the table there are some 200,000 clones, roughly 80% of which are singletons. The chain combines TRBV25-1 with TRBJ1-4; D ambiguous. The receptor was derived from a woman between 50 and 59 years old in good health and CMV-seropositive. What was sequenced was PBMCs. CDR3 in amino acids: CASSGSGWSNEKLFF. The DNA of the CDR3 is TGTGCCAGCAGTGGGAGCGGGTGGTCAAATGAAAAACTGTTTTTT. Full variable domain (rest looked up from reference TRBV25-1 and TRBJ1-4): EADIYQTPRYLVIGTGKKITLECSQTMGHDKMYWYQQDPGMELHLIHYSYGVNSTEKGDLSSESTVSRIRTEHFPLTLESARPSHTSQYLCASSGSGWSNEKLFFGSGTQLSVL.